The rows below give T cell receptor beta chains drawn from one sample of a study of shared clonotypes between healthy human individuals. Libraries were prepared by immunoSEQ multiplex PCR; TCRdb keeps only in-frame clonotypes and omits some of them. The sample lists about 2 million clones; over 85% were seen once. Input material: naive CD8+ T cells sorted from blood. The source of these receptors is a man aged 18 to 30 in good health. Both conserved end residues are part of each CDR3. The order of the fields is D gene, V gene, CDR3 length, clone size, J gene, CDR3 protein, CDR3 DNA. A D gene is named only where the DNA matches it firmly. Where a row states a size, it is once, few, many or the class of an expanded clone; other rows omit it.

NA	TRBV5-4	15	NA	TRBJ1-1	CASSLAGSKVTEAFF	TGTGCCAGCAGCTTGGCCGGTTCCAAGGTCACTGAAGCTTTCTTT
NA	TRBV28	13	NA	TRBJ1-1	CASSLGLNTEAFF	TGTGCCAGCAGTCTCGGATTGAACACTGAAGCTTTCTTT
NA	TRBV29-1	14	NA	TRBJ2-6	CSVVGVAGANVLTF	TGCAGCGTTGTTGGGGTAGCGGGGGCCAACGTCCTGACTTTC
NA	TRBV11-2	13	NA	TRBJ2-1	CASSWEQVNEQFF	TGTGCCAGCAGCTGGGAACAGGTCAATGAGCAGTTCTTC
NA	TRBV6-6	15	NA	TRBJ1-5	CASSYYTLQDQPQHF	TGTGCCAGCAGTTACTACACTCTACAGGATCAGCCCCAGCATTTT
TRBD2	TRBV4-1	19	NA	TRBJ2-1	CASSSRLIAGSLAYNEQFF	TGCGCCAGCAGCTCACGACTGATAGCGGGGTCCTTGGCCTACAATGAGCAGTTCTTC
NA	TRBV6-1	16	NA	TRBJ2-7	CASSEEVLTGPYEQYF	TGTGCCAGCAGTGAAGAGGTGCTTACCGGCCCCTACGAGCAGTACTTC
NA	TRBV4-1	16	NA	TRBJ1-1	CASSHDLRGALTEAFF	TGCGCCAGCAGCCATGATCTGAGGGGGGCGTTGACTGAAGCTTTCTTT
NA	TRBV4-2	16	NA	TRBJ2-3	CASSQLRDLDTDTQYF	TGTGCCAGCAGCCAACTCCGGGACTTAGACACAGATACGCAGTATTTT
TRBD1	TRBV11-2	16	NA	TRBJ2-5	CASSLGGRGLAETQYF	TGTGCCAGCAGCTTAGGAGGCAGGGGGCTTGCAGAGACCCAGTACTTC
TRBD2	TRBV29-1	16	NA	TRBJ2-7	CSVDKFSGSVGNEQYF	TGCAGCGTTGATAAATTTAGCGGGAGCGTCGGAAACGAGCAGTACTTC
TRBD2	TRBV7-9	18	NA	TRBJ2-1	CASSLGLAGGPRYNEQFF	TGTGCCAGCAGCCTGGGACTAGCGGGGGGGCCGAGGTACAATGAGCAGTTCTTC
TRBD2	TRBV13	14	NA	TRBJ2-7	CASASGGSSYEQYF	TGTGCCAGCGCCTCGGGGGGGTCTTCCTACGAGCAGTACTTC
TRBD1	TRBV28	16	NA	TRBJ1-2	CASSVSRDRGPYGYTF	TGTGCCAGCAGTGTCTCCCGGGACAGGGGGCCCTATGGCTACACCTTC
NA	TRBV7-8	13	few	TRBJ2-7	CASSFHPGDEQYF	TGTGCCAGCAGCTTTCATCCCGGGGACGAGCAGTACTTC
TRBD2	TRBV9	15	NA	TRBJ2-5	CASSVSSGDQETQYF	TGTGCCAGCAGCGTCTCCAGCGGGGACCAAGAGACCCAGTACTTC
TRBD2	TRBV5-6	16	NA	TRBJ2-3	CASSLDGLAVTDTQYF	TGTGCCAGCAGCTTGGATGGACTAGCGGTCACAGATACGCAGTATTTT
NA	TRBV2	16	NA	TRBJ1-4	CASTSDTEIVNEKLFF	TGTGCCAGCACCTCAGATACCGAGATCGTTAATGAAAAACTGTTTTTT
NA	TRBV4-1	15	few	TRBJ2-2	CASSQVVVNTGELFF	TGCGCCAGCAGCCAAGTCGTTGTGAACACCGGGGAGCTGTTTTTT
TRBD2	TRBV2	15	NA	TRBJ2-7	CASSEVGLAGPEQYF	TGTGCCAGCAGTGAAGTGGGACTAGCGGGGCCGGAGCAGTACTTC